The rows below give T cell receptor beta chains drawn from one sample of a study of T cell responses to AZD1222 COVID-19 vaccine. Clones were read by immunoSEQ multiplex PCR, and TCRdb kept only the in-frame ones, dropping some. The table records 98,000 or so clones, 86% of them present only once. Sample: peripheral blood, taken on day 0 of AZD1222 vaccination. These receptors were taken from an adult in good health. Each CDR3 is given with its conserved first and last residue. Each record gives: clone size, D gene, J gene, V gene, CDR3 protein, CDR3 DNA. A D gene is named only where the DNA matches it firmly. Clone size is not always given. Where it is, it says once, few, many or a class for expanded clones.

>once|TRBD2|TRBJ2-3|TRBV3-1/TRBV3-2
CASSRDPGGSDTQYF
TGTGCCAGCAGCCGGGACCCGGGGGGATCAGATACGCAGTATTTT
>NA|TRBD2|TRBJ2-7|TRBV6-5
CASSFTGTSTYEQYF
TGTGCCAGCAGTTTCACCGGGACTAGCACCTACGAGCAGTACTTC
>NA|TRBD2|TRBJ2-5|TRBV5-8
CASSLGLGRETQYF
TGTGCCAGCAGCTTAGGACTAGGGCGGGAGACCCAGTACTTC
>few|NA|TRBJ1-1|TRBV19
CASSLTNTEAFF
TGTGCCAGTAGTTTAACTAACACTGAAGCTTTCTTT
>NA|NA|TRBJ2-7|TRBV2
CASSNRGEQYF
TGTGCCAGCAGTAATCGGGGCGAGCAGTACTTC
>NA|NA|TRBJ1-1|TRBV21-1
CASKRRRGGMNTEAFF
TGTGCCAGCAAGCGGCGGAGGGGTGGAATGAACACTGAAGCTTTCTTT
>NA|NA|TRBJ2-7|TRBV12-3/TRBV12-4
CASSFGSSYEQYF
TGTGCCAGCAGTTTCGGGTCCAGCTACGAGCAGTACTTC
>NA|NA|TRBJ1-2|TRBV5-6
CASSLGRGRSNGYTF
TGTGCCAGCAGCTTGGGGCGGGGGCGTTCTAATGGCTACACCTTC
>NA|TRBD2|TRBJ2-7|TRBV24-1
CATSELAREGGQYF
TGTGCCACCAGTGAACTAGCTAGGGAGGGTGGGCAGTACTTC
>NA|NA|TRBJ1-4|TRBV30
CAWRAGTNEKLFF
TGTGCCTGGAGGGCAGGGACCAATGAAAAACTGTTTTTT
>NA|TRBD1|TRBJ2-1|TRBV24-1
CATSRTGFNEQFF
TGTGCCACCAGTCGGACAGGGTTCAATGAGCAGTTCTTC
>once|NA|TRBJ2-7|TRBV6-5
CASRQGTYEQYF
TGTGCCAGCAGACAGGGAACGTACGAGCAGTACTTC
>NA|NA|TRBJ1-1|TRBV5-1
CASSLLASLNTEAFF
TGCGCCAGCAGCTTGCTGGCCAGCCTGAACACTGAAGCTTTCTTT
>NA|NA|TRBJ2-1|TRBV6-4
CASSASGGFEQFF
TGTGCCAGCAGTGCGTCAGGGGGGTTTGAGCAGTTCTTC
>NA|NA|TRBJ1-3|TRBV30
CAWTGDSGNTIYF
TGTGCCTGGACGGGGGACTCTGGAAACACCATATATTTT
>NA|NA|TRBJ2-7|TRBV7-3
CASSSPRDAYEQYF
TGTGCCAGCAGCTCCCCGCGGGACGCCTACGAGCAGTACTTC
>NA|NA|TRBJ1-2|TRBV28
CASRVGEAGLAGYTF
TGTGCCAGCAGGGTTGGGGAGGCAGGGCTCGCTGGCTACACCTTC
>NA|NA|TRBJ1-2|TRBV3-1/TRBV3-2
CASSPDPTNYGYTF
TGTGCCAGCAGCCCCGACCCCACTAACTATGGCTACACCTTC
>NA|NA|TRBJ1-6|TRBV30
CAWSARDGNSPLHF
TGTGCCTGGAGTGCAAGGGACGGGAATTCACCCCTCCACTTT
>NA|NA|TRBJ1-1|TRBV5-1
CASSKDSSWAFF
TGCGCCAGCAGCAAGGACAGCTCGTGGGCTTTCTTT
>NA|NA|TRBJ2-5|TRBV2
CASRWGGQETQYF
TGTGCCAGCAGGTGGGGTGGTCAAGAGACCCAGTACTTC
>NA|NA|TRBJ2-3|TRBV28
CASKGTDTQYF
TGTGCCAGCAAGGGTACAGATACGCAGTATTTT
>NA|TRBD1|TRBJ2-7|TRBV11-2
CASSRPAQGSEQYF
TGTGCCAGCAGCCGACCGGCACAGGGGTCCGAGCAGTACTTC
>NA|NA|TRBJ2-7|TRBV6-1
CASSSVQGYEQYF
TGTGCCAGCAGTTCTGTCCAGGGCTACGAGCAGTACTTC
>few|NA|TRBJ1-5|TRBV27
CASQQDYTDYQPQHF
TGTGCCAGCCAACAAGACTATACAGACTATCAGCCCCAGCATTTT
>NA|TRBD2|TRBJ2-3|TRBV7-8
CASSLLAGEGADTQYF
TGTGCCAGCAGCTTACTAGCGGGGGAAGGGGCAGATACGCAGTATTTT
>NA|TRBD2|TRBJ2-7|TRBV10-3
CAISPGTKVVYEQYF
TGTGCCATCAGCCCCGGGACTAAGGTTGTCTACGAGCAGTACTTC
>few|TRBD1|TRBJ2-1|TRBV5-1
CASSLTGTAYNEQFF
TGCGCCAGCAGCTTGACCGGGACAGCTTACAATGAGCAGTTCTTC
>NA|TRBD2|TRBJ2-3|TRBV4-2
CASSASDRGGLTDTQYF
TGTGCCAGCAGCGCGAGTGACCGGGGGGGGCTCACAGATACGCAGTATTTT
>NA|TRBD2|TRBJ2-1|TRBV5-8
CASILGYGGGTRYNNEQFF
TGTGCCAGCATCCTGGGGTATGGCGGGGGGACCCGATACAACAATGAGCAGTTCTTC